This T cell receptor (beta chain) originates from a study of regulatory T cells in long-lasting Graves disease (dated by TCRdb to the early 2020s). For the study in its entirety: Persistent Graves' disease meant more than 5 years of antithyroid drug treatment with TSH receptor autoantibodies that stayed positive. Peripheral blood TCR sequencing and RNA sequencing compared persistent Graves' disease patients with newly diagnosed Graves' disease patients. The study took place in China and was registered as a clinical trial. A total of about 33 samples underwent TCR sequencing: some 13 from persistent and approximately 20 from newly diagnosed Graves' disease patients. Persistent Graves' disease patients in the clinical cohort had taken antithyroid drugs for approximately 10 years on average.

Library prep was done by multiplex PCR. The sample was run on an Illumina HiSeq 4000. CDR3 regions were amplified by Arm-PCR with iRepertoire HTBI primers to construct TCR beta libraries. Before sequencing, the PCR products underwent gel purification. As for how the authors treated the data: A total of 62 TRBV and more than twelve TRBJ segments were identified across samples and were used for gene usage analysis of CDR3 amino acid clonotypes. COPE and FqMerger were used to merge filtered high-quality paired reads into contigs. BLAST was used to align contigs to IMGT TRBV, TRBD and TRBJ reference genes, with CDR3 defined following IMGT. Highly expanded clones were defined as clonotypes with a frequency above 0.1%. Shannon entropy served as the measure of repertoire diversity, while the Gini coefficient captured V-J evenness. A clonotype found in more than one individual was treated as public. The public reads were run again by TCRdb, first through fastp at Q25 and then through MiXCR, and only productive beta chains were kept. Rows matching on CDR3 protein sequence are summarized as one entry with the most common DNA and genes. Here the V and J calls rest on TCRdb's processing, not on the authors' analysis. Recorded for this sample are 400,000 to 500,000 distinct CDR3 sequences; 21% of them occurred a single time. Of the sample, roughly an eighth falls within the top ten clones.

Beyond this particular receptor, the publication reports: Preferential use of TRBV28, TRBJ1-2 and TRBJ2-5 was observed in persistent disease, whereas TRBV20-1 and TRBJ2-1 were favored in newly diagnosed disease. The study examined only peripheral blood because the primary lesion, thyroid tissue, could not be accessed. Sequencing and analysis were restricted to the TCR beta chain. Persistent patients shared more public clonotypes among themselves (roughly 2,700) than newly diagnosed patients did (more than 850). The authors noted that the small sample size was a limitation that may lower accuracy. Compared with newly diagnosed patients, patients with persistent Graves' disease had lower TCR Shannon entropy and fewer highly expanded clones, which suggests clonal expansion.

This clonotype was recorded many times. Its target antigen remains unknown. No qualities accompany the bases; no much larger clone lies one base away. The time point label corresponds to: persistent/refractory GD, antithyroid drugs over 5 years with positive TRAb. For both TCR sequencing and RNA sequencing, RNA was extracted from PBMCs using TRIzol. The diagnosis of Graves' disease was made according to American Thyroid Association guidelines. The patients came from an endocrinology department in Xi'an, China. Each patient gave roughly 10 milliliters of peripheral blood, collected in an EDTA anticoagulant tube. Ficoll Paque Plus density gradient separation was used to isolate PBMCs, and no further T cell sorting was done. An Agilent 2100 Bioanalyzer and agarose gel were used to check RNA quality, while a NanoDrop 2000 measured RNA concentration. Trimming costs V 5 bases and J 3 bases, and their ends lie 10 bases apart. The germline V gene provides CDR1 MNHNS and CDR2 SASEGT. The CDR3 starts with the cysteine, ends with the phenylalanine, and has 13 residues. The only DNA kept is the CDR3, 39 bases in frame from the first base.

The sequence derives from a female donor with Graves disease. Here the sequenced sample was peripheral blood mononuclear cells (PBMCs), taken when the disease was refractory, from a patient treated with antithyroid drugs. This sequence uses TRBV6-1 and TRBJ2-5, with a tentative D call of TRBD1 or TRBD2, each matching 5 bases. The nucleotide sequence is TGTGCCAGCAGTCGGGACGTCGAAGAGACCCAGTACTTC. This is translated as CASSRDVEETQYF.